These 23 T cell receptor beta chains were sequenced from one sample in a study of cytomegalovirus exposure and HLA in healthy donors. The study ran its PCR with 60 Vbeta and 13 Jbeta primers. Using immunoSEQ multiplex PCR, the repertoire was profiled, and TCRdb retains in-frame clones only, with some absent. The data show roughly 130,000 clones, with 73% seen just once and 1% to 1.5% held by the top ten. Sequencing was performed on PBMCs. The source is a woman in her thirties or forties in good health and CMV-seronegative.

The chain joins TRBV6-1 to TRBJ2-1, with D possibly matching TRBD1 (7 bases). Germline CDR1 MNHNS, CDR2 SASEGT. Deletions cut 2 bases from V and 8 bases from J, with 16 bases between. The CDR3 spans 15 residues. CDR3 nucleotide sequence: TGTGCCAGCAGTGAACTGTCAGGGGGGTTATATGAGCAGTTCTTC. This encodes CASSELSGGLYEQFF.

The V gene is TRBV7-2, the J gene TRBJ1-6; maybe TRBD1 (6 bases). The CDR3 loop spans 15 amino acids. Trimming removed 5 bases from V and 5 bases from J, with 13 bases in between. CDR1 SGHTA and CDR2 FQGNSA come from the germline V gene. The CDR3 loop is CASSKQGLDNSPLHF. CDR3 nucleotide sequence: TGTGCCAGCAGCAAGCAGGGGTTGGATAATTCACCCCTCCACTTT.

The chain is built from TRBV6-6 and TRBJ2-2; TRBD1 agrees at 7 bases. The CDR3 loop spans 16 amino acids. CDR1 and CDR2 (germline): MNHNY, SVGAGI (reference sequence). J lost 7 bases, V lost 4 bases, and 12 bases had no gene match. CDR3 loop: CASSSRGRGGHGELFF. In nucleotides, the CDR3 is TGTGCCAGCAGTTCAAGGGGGCGCGGTGGTCACGGGGAGCTGTTTTTT.

The V and J genes are TRBV6-5 and TRBJ2-2, with 8 positions matching TRBD1. CDR1 is MNHEY and CDR2 is SVGAGI in the germline V gene. J was trimmed by 3 bases and V by 7 bases; bases with no gene match: 4. CDR3 size: 14 residues. CDR3 in DNA: TGTGCCAGCAATCCGGGACAGGACACCGGGGAGCTGTTTTTT. Its translation: CASNPGQDTGELFF.

V usage is TRBV5-1 and J usage is TRBJ2-1, with D possibly TRBD1 on 5 matching bases. CDR3 size: 19 residues. The germline V gene has CDR1 SGHRS and CDR2 YFSETQ. Trimming left V 0 bases short and J 0 bases short, with 19 bases between. The CDR3 sequence is CASSLAARVLEDSYNEQFF. The CDR3 bases are TGCGCCAGCAGCTTGGCGGCCAGGGTGTTAGAGGACTCCTACAATGAGCAGTTCTTC.

The chain couples TRBV11-1 to TRBJ2-3; TRBD2 matches 9 bases. The germline gives CDR1 SGHAT, CDR2 FQDESV (reference sequence). The junction had 7 bases not matched to a gene; V was cut back by 5 bases and J by 4 bases. The CDR3 runs 15 residues. The CDR3 reads CASSTIWTSADTQYF. The CDR3 coding sequence is TGTGCCAGCAGCACGATTTGGACTAGCGCAGATACGCAGTATTTT.

J is TRBJ2-1 and V is TRBV4-1; tentatively, D is TRBD1 (6 bases). V lost 0 bases to trimming and J lost 3 bases, with 12 bases between them. CDR1 is MGHRA, CDR2 YSYEKL, per germline. The CDR3 covers 16 residues. The chain's CDR3 is CASSQDGGSVYNEQFF. The CDR3 coding sequence is TGCGCCAGCAGCCAAGATGGGGGCTCAGTCTACAATGAGCAGTTCTTC.

This rearrangement joins TRBV6-6 to TRBJ2-1, with 7 bases identical to TRBD1. Trimming at V came to 4 bases and at J to 6 bases, leaving 12 bases not matched to a gene. Germline lookup yields CDR1 MNHNY and CDR2 SVGAGI (reference sequence). The CDR3 loop spans 16 amino acids. The CDR3 is CASSSPSRDSRNEQFF. CDR3 in DNA: TGTGCCAGCAGTTCCCCTAGTCGGGACAGCCGCAATGAGCAGTTCTTC.

This clone was seen a handful of times. The gene calls are TRBV5-1 and TRBJ2-2; TRBD1 might be the D (6 bases). Trimming took off 7 bases at V and 3 bases at J, with 19 bases between the two ends. The CDR3 sequence is 16 residues long. In germline, CDR1 is SGHRS, CDR2 YFSETQ. The CDR3 sequence is CASSLKQGLDTGELFF. CDR3 coding DNA: TGCGCCAGCTCTCTTAAACAGGGATTGGACACCGGGGAGCTGTTTTTT.

The CDR3 DNA is TGCAGCGTTGGGGAGACAGGGGGGAACACTGAAGCTTTCTTT. Amino acids: CSVGETGGNTEAFF. This sequence joins TRBV29-1 and TRBJ1-1; 9 nucleotides match TRBD1. The CDR3 is 14 residues long. The V and J ends lost 4 bases and 1 base, in that order; junction bases with no gene match: 4. Germline lookup yields CDR1 SQVTM and CDR2 ANQGSEA.

The chain uses TRBV5-5 and TRBJ2-2; tentatively, D is TRBD2 (5 bases). Germline V gene sequence: CDR1 SGHKS, CDR2 YYEKEE (reference sequence). V lost 0 bases and J 5 bases, leaving 14 bases between the germline ends. The CDR3 covers 16 residues. CDR3 nucleotide sequence: TGTGCCAGCAGCTTGGCACCCCGGGAAGGAACCGGGGAGCTGTTTTTT. Encoded protein: CASSLAPREGTGELFF. The variable domain in full, completed from reference TRBV5-5 and TRBJ2-2, reads DAGVTQSPTHLIKTRGQQVTLRCSPISGHKSVSWYQQVLGQGPQFIFQYYEKEERGRGNFPDRFSARQFPNYSSELNVNALLLGDSALYLCASSLAPREGTGELFFGEGSRLTVL.

This chain joins TRBV7-2 and TRBJ1-5; D may be TRBD1 (6 bases). V lost 5 bases to trimming and J lost 4 bases, with 6 bases between them. The CDR3 runs to 12 residues. The germline V gene has CDR1 SGHTA and CDR2 FQGNSA. This CDR3 is CASSTGNQPQHF. The CDR3 bases are TGTGCCAGCAGCACAGGGAATCAGCCCCAGCATTTT.

The chain uses TRBV29-1 and TRBJ1-2; 9 bases are shared with TRBD1. Germline loops: CDR1 SQVTM, CDR2 ANQGSEA. Trimming removed 2 bases from V and 4 bases from J; junction bases left unmatched: 5. This CDR3 region has 14 residues. The CDR3 sequence is CSVECDRGTYGYTF. The DNA of the CDR3 is TGCAGCGTTGAATGCGACAGGGGGACCTATGGCTACACCTTC.

The chain carries TRBV9 and TRBJ1-1; 9 nucleotides agree with TRBD1. Looked up from germline, CDR1 is SGDLS and CDR2 is YYNGEE. The CDR3 covers 15 residues. The trim removed 4 bases at V and 3 bases at J, leaving 7 bases unmatched. CDR3 DNA: TGTGCCAGCAGCCCCGATACAGGGGGCTACACTGAAGCTTTCTTT. This gives the protein CASSPDTGGYTEAFF. Looking up the rest from reference TRBV9 and TRBJ1-1 gives the full variable domain: DSGVTQTPKHLITATGQRVTLRCSPRSGDLSVYWYQQSLDQGLQFLIQYYNGEERAKGNILERFSAQQFPDLHSELNLSSLELGDSALYFCASSPDTGGYTEAFFGQGTRLTVV.

This clone has more than one count but fewer than ten. V gene TRBV12-2 combines with J gene TRBJ2-7; whether TRBD1, the table's D call, matches the DNA was not checked. TRBV12-2 is tagged as a pseudogene. This CDR3 spans 15 amino acids. The CDR3 DNA is TGTGCAACGGGACAGGGGATGCTAGCCCCCTACGAGCAGTACTTC. Protein: CATGQGMLAPYEQYF.

This sequence joins TRBV4-1 and TRBJ1-4; tentatively, D is TRBD1 (5 bases). The CDR3 is made up of 13 amino acids. V gave up 4 bases and J gave up 5 bases, with 8 bases separating them. Germline loops: CDR1 MGHRA, CDR2 YSYEKL. The CDR3 here is CASSLSGNEKLFF. For the CDR3, the DNA is TGCGCCAGCAGCCTATCAGGGAATGAAAAACTGTTTTTT.

V gene TRBV27 combines with J gene TRBJ1-5; 8 bases fit TRBD1. Losses at the gene ends were 4 bases for V and 1 base for J; bases not matched to a gene: 0. Per the germline V gene, CDR1 is MNHEY and CDR2 is SMNVEV (reference sequence). The CDR3 totals 14 residues. This CDR3 reads CASSWTGSNQPQHF. Written as DNA, the CDR3 is TGTGCCAGCAGTTGGACAGGGAGCAATCAGCCCCAGCATTTT.

The V and J genes are TRBV29-1 and TRBJ2-2; 12 bases map to TRBD1. Germline assignment: CDR1 SQVTM and CDR2 ANQGSEA. J gave up 5 bases and V 1 base, and 2 bases lay outside the gene matches. The CDR3 totals 15 residues. The CDR3 loop reads CSVEGGQGATGELFF. CDR3 nucleotide sequence: TGCAGCGTTGAAGGGGGACAGGGGGCAACCGGGGAGCTGTTTTTT.

This chain connects TRBV28 to TRBJ2-7; a weak D match, TRBD2 (7 bases). CDR1 MDHEN and CDR2 SYDVKM come from the germline V gene. Trimming cost V 0 bases and J 2 bases, with 23 bases left between them. This CDR3 is built from 19 residues. The CDR3 loop is CASSLWAGAARANPYEQYF. The CDR3 DNA reads as TGTGCCAGCAGTTTATGGGCGGGGGCCGCCAGAGCTAACCCCTACGAGCAGTACTTC.

CDR3: CASSRDRGTYEQYF. The CDR3 coding sequence is TGTGCCAGTAGTAGGGACAGGGGGACCTACGAGCAGTACTTC. The V and J genes are TRBV19 and TRBJ2-7, with TRBD1 matching over 11 bases. Per the germline V gene, CDR1 is LNHDA and CDR2 is SQIVND (reference sequence). V lost 4 bases to trimming and J lost 2 bases; unmatched junction nucleotides: 1. The CDR3 extends over 14 amino acids.

This clone was seen a handful of times. This chain connects TRBV4-1 to TRBJ1-5, with 10 bases fitting TRBD1. The CDR3 has 15 amino acids. Germline V gene data show CDR1 as MGHRA and CDR2 as YSYEKL. The V and J ends lost 3 bases and 5 bases, in that order; junction bases with no gene match: 4. CDR3: CASSQEGQGDQPQHF. CDR3 coding DNA: TGCGCCAGCAGCCAGGAAGGACAGGGGGATCAGCCCCAGCATTTT.

The chain is built from TRBV5-1 and TRBJ2-2; 9 bases match TRBD1. The CDR3 loop spans 15 amino acids. Per the germline V gene, CDR1 is SGHRS and CDR2 is YFSETQ. The V gene end was trimmed by 4 bases and the J gene end by 4 bases; junction bases not matched to a gene: 5. CDR3 region: CASSAGQGSTGELFF. The CDR3 DNA reads as TGCGCCAGCAGCGCCGGACAGGGGAGCACCGGGGAGCTGTTTTTT.

This clone was seen a few times. The chain recombines TRBV27 with TRBJ1-4; D unclear. Trimming removed 4 bases from V and 5 bases from J, with 14 bases in between. CDR1 is MNHEY and CDR2 is SMNVEV in the germline V gene (reference sequence). This CDR3 has 15 residues. In nucleotides, the CDR3 is TGTGCCAGCAGTTACGGGATTCATAGCAATGAAAAACTGTTTTTT. This sequence encodes CASSYGIHSNEKLFF.